The present entry profiles one T cell receptor beta chain with its context. This sample stems from a study of blood T cell repertoires in COVID-19. This CDR3 has 18 residues. CDR1 is SGHTA, CDR2 FQGNSA, per germline. Unmatched junction bases numbered 10, after V lost 5 bases and J lost 5 bases. The repertoire was sequenced with immunoSEQ multiplex PCR; TCRdb's copy has only in-frame clones and lacks some. The table lists roughly 220,000 clones, over 80% of them singletons. The V and J genes are TRBV7-2 and TRBJ2-1, with 15 nucleotides matching TRBD2. Sequenced: PBMCs or T cells enriched from blood (not recorded which). The clonotype comes from a woman between 40 and 50 years old who had recovered from COVID-19. CDR3 amino acids: CASSPFLGLAGGHNEQFF. The CDR3 nucleotides read TGTGCCAGCAGCCCGTTCCTGGGACTAGCGGGAGGACACAATGAGCAGTTCTTC.